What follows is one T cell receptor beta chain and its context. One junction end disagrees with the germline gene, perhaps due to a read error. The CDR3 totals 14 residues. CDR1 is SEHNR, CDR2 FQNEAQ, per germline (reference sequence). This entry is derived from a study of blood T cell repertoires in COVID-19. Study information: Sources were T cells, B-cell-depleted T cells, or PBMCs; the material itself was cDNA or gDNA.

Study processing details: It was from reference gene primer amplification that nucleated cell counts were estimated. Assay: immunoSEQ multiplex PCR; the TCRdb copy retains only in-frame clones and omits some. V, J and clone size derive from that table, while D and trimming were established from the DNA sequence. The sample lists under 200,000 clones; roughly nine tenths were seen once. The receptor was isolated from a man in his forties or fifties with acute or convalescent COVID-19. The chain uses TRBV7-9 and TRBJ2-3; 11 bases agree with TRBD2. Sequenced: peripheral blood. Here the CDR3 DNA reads TGTGCCAGCAGCCTAGCGGGAGGCGCAGATACGCAGTATTTT. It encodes CASSLAGGADTQYF.